Below, 5 T cell receptor beta chains from the same sample are listed, as sequenced in a study of blood T cell repertoires in COVID-19. The data were produced by immunoSEQ multiplex PCR, yet TCRdb's version contains in-frame clones alone and is incomplete. The table includes roughly 200,000 clones, around 86% detected once. Sequencing input: peripheral blood. The receptors originated from a man between 60 and 75 years old with acute or convalescent COVID-19.

The chain has TRBV3-1 (or the pseudogene TRBV3-2) and TRBJ2-7; 7 bases match TRBD1. The CDR3 contains 15 residues. CDR1 LGHDT and CDR2 YNNKEL come from the germline V gene (reference sequence). The ends lost 0 bases at V and 3 bases at J; junction bases unmatched: 5. The CDR3 DNA reads as TGTGCCAGCAGCCAAGATGGGGACAGAGGCTACGAGCAGTACTTC. Translated, it gives CASSQDGDRGYEQYF.

The sample holds a few counts of this clone. The rearrangement links TRBV6-1 to TRBJ2-7; TRBD1 agrees at 7 bases. The CDR3 contains 17 residues. Germline values: CDR1 MNHNS, CDR2 SASEGT. The J segment lost 1 base and the V segment lost 1 base, leaving 10 bases of the junction unmatched. The CDR3 bases are TGTGCCAGCAGTGAAGAGGTTCGGGGACAGTTATCCTACGAGCAGTACTTC. Its translation is CASSEEVRGQLSYEQYF.

The rearrangement joins TRBV7-2 to TRBJ2-1; 7 bases line up with TRBD1. The J segment lost 2 bases and the V segment lost 0 bases, leaving 4 bases of the junction unmatched. Germline V gene sequence: CDR1 SGHTA, CDR2 FQGNSA. The CDR3 sequence is 16 residues long. The CDR3 region has the DNA TGTGCCAGCAGCTTAGCGGTAGGGACAGCCTACAATGAGCAGTTCTTC. Translated, it gives CASSLAVGTAYNEQFF.

The chain links TRBV28 to TRBJ2-7; no definite D call. Germline V gives CDR1 MDHEN, CDR2 SYDVKM. The CDR3 extends over 16 amino acids. V lost 10 bases and J 0 bases, leaving 22 bases between the germline ends. In DNA, the CDR3 is TGTGCCACCCTTCCATCGTTGGGCTCGAGCTCCTACGAGCAGTACTTC. Protein sequence: CATLPSLGSSSYEQYF. Looking up the rest from reference TRBV28 and TRBJ2-7 gives the full variable domain: DVKVTQSSRYLVKRTGEKVFLECVQDMDHENMFWYRQDPGLGLRLIYFSYDVKMKEKGDIPEGYSVSREKKERFSLILESASTNQTSMYLCATLPSLGSSSYEQYFGPGTRLTVT.

The chain employs TRBV5-5 and TRBJ2-6; TRBD1 aligns across 10 bases. CDR1 is SGHKS and CDR2 is YYEKEE in the germline V gene (reference sequence). The CDR3 loop spans 20 amino acids. V shed 1 base and J 0 bases; nucleotides not matched to a gene: 10. In nucleotides, the CDR3 is TGTGCCAGCAGCTTGTCGATTATCGACAGGGGGCACTCTGGGGCCAACGTCCTGACTTTC. It encodes CASSLSIIDRGHSGANVLTF. The entire variable domain, with the rest obtained from reference TRBV5-5 and TRBJ2-6, is as follows: DAGVTQSPTHLIKTRGQQVTLRCSPISGHKSVSWYQQVLGQGPQFIFQYYEKEERGRGNFPDRFSARQFPNYSSELNVNALLLGDSALYLCASSLSIIDRGHSGANVLTFGAGSRLTVL.